This T cell receptor (beta chain) was captured by sequencing in a study of OX40 agonist ivuxolimab in advanced cancers. Overall study findings and caveats: Low normalized T-cell clonal expansion also characterized some of the nonresponders.

Repertoires were generated with immunoSEQ multiplex PCR, while TCRdb's copy carries only in-frame clones and drops some. In the table there are 150,000 to 180,000 clones, 85% to 95% of which are singletons. Remarks on this clone: Its antigen is not identified.

The sample in question was CD4+ or CD8+ T cells sorted from blood, obtained in a trial of the OX40 agonist ivuxolimab. This clonotype was obtained from an adult with an advanced solid tumor such as melanoma, head and neck, liver or kidney cancer.

DNA for the CDR3: TGTGCCAGCAGCTTAGAACGCTCCTACGAGCAGTACTTC. Translating it yields CASSLERSYEQYF. The chain joins TRBV11-2 to TRBJ2-7; D is unclear. Between the trimmed V and J ends, which lost 0 bases and 0 bases, there was a span of 3 bases. The CDR3 has 13 residues. Looked up from germline, CDR1 is SGHAT and CDR2 is FQNNGV.